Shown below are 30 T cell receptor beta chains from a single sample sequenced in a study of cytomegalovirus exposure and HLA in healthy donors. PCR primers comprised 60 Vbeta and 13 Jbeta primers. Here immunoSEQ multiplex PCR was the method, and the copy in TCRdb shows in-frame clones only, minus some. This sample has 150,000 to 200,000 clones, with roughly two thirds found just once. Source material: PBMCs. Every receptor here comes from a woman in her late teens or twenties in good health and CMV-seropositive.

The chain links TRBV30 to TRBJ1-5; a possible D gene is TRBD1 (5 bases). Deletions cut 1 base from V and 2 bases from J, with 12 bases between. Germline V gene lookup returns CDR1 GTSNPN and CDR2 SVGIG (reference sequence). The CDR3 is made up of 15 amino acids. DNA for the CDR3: TGTGCCTGGAGTGCGGGGGGAGGTGGCAATCAGCCCCAGCATTTT. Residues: CAWSAGGGGNQPQHF.

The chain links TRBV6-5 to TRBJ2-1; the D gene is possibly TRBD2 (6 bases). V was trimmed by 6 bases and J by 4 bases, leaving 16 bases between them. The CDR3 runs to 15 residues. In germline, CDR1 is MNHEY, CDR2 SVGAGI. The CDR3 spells CASRSTRLRYNEQFF. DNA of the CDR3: TGTGCCAGCAGGTCGACTAGGCTTCGGTACAATGAGCAGTTCTTC.

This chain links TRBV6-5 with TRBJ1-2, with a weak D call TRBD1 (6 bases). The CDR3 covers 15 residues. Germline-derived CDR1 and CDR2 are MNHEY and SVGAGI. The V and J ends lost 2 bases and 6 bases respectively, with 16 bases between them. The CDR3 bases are TGTGCCAGCAGTTACAGAGCATGGGGGGGCGATGGCTACACCTTC. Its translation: CASSYRAWGGDGYTF.

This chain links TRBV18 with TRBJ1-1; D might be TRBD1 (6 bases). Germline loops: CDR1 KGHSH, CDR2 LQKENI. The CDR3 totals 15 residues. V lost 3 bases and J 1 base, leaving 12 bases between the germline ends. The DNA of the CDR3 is TGTGCCAGCTCACCTCAGCCAGGGGCGAACACTGAAGCTTTCTTT. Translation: CASSPQPGANTEAFF.

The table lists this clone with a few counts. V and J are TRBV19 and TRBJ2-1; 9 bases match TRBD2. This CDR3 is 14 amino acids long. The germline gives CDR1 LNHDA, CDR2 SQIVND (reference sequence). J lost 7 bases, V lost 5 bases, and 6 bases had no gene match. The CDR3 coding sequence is TGTGCCAGTAGTCGGACTAGCGTTTATAATGAGCAGTTCTTC. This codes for CASSRTSVYNEQFF.

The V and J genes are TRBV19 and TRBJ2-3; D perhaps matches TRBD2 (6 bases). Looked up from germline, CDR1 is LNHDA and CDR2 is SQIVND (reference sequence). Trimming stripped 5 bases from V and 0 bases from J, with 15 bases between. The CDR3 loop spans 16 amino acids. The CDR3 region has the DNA TGTGCCAGTAGTTCCCTCCCCGGGACTAGCACAGATACGCAGTATTTT. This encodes CASSSLPGTSTDTQYF.

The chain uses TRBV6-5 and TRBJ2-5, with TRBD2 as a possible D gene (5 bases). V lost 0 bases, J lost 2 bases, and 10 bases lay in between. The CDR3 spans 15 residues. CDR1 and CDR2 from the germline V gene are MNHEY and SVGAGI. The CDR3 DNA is TGTGCCAGCAGTTACTCGTCCCTAGCTCAAGAGACCCAGTACTTC. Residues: CASSYSSLAQETQYF.

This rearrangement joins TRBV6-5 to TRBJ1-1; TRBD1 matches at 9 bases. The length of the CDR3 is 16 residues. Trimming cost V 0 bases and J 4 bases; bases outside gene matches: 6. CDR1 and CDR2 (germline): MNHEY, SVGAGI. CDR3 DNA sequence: TGTGCCAGCAGTTACTCGACAGGGGGGTACGGCACTGAAGCTTTCTTT. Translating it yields CASSYSTGGYGTEAFF.

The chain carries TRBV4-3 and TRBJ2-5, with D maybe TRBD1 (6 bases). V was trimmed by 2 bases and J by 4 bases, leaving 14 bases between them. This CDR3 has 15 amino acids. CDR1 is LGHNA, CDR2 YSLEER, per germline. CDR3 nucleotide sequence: TGCGCCAGCAGCCAATCTCAGGGGAACTCAGAGACCCAGTACTTC. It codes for CASSQSQGNSETQYF.

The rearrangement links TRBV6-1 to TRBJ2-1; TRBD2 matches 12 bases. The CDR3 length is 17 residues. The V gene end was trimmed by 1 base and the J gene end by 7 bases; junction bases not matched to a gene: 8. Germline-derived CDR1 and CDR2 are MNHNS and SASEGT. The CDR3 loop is CASSEVFRTSGKNEQFF. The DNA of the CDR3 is TGTGCCAGCAGTGAAGTATTCAGGACTAGCGGGAAAAATGAGCAGTTCTTC.

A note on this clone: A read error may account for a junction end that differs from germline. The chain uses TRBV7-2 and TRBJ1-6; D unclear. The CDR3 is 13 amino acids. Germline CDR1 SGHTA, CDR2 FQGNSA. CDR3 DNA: TGTGCCAGCAGCTTAGGTTCCAATTCCCCCCTCCACTTT. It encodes CASSLGSNSPLHF.

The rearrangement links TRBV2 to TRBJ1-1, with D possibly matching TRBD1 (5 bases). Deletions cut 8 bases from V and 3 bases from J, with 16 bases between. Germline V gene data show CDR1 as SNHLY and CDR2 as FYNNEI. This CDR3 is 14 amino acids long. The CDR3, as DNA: TGTGCCAGCCGGGTAGAGGGGAGGGACACTGAAGCTTTCTTT. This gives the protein CASRVEGRDTEAFF.

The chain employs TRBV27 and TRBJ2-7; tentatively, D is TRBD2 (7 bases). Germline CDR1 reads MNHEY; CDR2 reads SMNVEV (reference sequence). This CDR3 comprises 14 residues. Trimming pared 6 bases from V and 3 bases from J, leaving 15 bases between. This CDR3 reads CASSKWEGDYEQYF. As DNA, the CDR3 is TGTGCCAGCAGCAAATGGGAGGGGGACTACGAGCAGTACTTC.

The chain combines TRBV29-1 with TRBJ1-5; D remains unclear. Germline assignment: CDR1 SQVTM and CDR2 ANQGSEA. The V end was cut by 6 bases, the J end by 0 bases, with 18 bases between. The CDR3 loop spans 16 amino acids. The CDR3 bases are TGCAGCGTCGGGATGGGCTCGTCATATAGCAATCAGCCCCAGCATTTT. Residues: CSVGMGSSYSNQPQHF.

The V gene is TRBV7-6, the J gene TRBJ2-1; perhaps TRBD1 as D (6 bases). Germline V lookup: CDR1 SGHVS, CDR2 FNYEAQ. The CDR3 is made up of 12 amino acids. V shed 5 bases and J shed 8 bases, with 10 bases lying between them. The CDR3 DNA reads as TGTGCCAGCAGCGAACAGGGCGATGAGCAGTTCTTC. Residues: CASSEQGDEQFF.

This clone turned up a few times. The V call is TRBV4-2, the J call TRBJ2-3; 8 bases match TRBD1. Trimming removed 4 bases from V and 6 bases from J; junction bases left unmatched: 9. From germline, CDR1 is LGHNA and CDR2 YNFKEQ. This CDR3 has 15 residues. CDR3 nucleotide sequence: TGTGCCAGCAGCCGACGGACAGGGACATCCGATACGCAGTATTTT. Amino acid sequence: CASSRRTGTSDTQYF.

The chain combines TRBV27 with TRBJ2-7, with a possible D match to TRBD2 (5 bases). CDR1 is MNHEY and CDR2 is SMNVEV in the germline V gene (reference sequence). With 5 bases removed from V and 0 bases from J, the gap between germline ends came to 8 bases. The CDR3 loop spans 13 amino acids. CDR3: CASSRGNSYEQYF. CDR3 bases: TGTGCCAGCAGTCGGGGAAACTCCTACGAGCAGTACTTC.

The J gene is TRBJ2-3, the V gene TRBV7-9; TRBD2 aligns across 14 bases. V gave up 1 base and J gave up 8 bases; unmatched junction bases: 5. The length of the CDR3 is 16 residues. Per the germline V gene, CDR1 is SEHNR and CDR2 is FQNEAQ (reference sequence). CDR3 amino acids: CASSLGLAGGHGTQYF. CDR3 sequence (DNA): TGTGCCAGCAGCTTAGGACTAGCGGGAGGGCATGGTACGCAGTATTTT.

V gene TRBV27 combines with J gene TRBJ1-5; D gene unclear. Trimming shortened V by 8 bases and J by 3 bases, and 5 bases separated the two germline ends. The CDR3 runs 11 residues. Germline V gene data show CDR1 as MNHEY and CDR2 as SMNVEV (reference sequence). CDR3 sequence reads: CASGPNQPQHF. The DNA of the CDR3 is TGTGCCAGCGGCCCCAATCAGCCCCAGCATTTT.

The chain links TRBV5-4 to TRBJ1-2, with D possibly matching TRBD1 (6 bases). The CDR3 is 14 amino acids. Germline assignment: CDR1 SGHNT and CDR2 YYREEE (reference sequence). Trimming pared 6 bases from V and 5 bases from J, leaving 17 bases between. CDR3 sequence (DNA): TGTGCCAGCATGCCCACTAACAGGGTATATGGCTACACCTTC. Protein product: CASMPTNRVYGYTF.

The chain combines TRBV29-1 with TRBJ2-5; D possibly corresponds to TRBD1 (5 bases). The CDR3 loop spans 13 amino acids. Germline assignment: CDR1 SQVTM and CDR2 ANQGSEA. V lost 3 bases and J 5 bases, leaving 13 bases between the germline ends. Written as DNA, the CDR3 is TGCAGCGTTGAGGCCGGGCCAGGGGAGACCCAGTACTTC. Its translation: CSVEAGPGETQYF.

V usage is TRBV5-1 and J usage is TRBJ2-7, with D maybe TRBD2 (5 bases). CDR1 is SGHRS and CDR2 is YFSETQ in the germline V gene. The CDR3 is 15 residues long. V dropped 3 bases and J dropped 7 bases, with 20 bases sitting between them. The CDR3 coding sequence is TGCGCCAGCAGCTCCAGGTCGGGGTACCCTGGGGAGCAGTACTTC. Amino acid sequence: CASSSRSGYPGEQYF.

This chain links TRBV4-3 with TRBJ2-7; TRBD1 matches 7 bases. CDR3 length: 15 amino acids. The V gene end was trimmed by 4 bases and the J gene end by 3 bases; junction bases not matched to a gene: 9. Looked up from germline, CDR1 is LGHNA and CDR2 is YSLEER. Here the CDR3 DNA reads TGCGCCAGCAGCCTAATCTTGACAGGGTACTACGAGCAGTACTTC. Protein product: CASSLILTGYYEQYF.

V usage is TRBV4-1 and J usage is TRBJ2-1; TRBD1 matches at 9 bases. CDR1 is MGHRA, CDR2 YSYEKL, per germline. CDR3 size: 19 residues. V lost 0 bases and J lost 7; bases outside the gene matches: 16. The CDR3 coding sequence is TGCGCCAGCAGCCAAGACTGGGGATCGGCGGGACAGGGTAAAAATGAGCAGTTCTTC. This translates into CASSQDWGSAGQGKNEQFF.

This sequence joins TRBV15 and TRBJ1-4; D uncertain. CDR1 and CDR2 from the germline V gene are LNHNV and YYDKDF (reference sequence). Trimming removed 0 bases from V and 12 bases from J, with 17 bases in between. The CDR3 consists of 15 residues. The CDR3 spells CATSRDWLGSLELFF. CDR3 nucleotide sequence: TGTGCCACCAGCAGAGATTGGTTGGGTTCGCTAGAACTGTTTTTT.

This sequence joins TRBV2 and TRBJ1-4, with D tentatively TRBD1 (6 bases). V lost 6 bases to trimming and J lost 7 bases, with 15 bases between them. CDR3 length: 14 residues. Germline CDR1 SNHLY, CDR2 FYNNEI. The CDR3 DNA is TGTGCCAGCAGCCTTTCAGGGGCGGGTGAAAAACTGTTTTTT. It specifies CASSLSGAGEKLFF.

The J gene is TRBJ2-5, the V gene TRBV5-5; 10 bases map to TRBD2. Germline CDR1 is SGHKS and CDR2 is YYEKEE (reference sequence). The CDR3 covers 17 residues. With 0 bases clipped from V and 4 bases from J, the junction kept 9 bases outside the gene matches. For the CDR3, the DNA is TGTGCCAGCAGCTTGGGCCCAGCGGGAGGGCCGGGAGAGACCCAGTACTTC. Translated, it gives CASSLGPAGGPGETQYF.

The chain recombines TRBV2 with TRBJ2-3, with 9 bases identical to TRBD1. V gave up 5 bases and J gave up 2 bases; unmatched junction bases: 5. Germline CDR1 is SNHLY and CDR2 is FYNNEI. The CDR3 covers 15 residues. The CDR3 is CASSSGTGPTDTQYF. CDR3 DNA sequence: TGTGCCAGCAGTTCCGGGACAGGGCCCACAGATACGCAGTATTTT.

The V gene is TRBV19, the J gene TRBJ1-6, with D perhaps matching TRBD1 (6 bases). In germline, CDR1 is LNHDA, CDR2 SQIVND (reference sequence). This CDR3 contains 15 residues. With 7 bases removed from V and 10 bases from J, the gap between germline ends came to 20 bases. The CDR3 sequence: CASKHQQGLDSPLHF. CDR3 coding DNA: TGTGCCAGTAAGCACCAACAGGGACTAGACTCACCCCTCCACTTT. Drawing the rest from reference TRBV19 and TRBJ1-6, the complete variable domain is DGGITQSPKYLFRKEGQNVTLSCEQNLNHDAMYWYRQDPGQGLRLIYYSQIVNDFQKGDIAEGYSVSREKKESFPLTVTSAQKNPTAFYLCASKHQQGLDSPLHFGNGTRLTVT.

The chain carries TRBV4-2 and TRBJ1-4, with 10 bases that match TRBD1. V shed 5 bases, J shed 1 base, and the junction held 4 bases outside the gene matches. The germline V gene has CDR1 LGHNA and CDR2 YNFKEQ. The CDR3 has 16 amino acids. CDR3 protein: CASSNRTGGTNEKLFF. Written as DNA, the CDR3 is TGTGCCAGCAGCAACCGGACAGGGGGAACTAATGAAAAACTGTTTTTT.